Each of the 23 T cell receptor beta chains below was sequenced from the same sample in a study of blood T cells in healthy people across ages. The use of a sample-barcoded 5' primer and a J-beta primer mix characterized a second PCR of roughly 6 to 11 cycles. TCRdb processed the 5' RACE reads anew with MiXCR; each CDR3 protein has one entry. Of some 1.4 million distinct CDR3 sequences in the sample, around 42% were seen once. Sequenced sample: blood. The source is a woman aged 18-29 years in good health.

This sequence joins TRBV10-3 and TRBJ2-1; TRBD2 aligns across 13 bases. The length of the CDR3 is 17 residues. Losses at the gene ends were 7 bases for V and 0 bases for J; bases not matched to a gene: 6. CDR1 is ENHRY and CDR2 is SYGVKD in the germline V gene. The CDR3 loop reads CAITPGTSGNSYNEQFF. Written as DNA, the CDR3 is TGTGCCATCACTCCAGGGACTAGCGGGAACTCCTACAATGAGCAGTTCTTC.

The chain links TRBV4-2 to TRBJ2-5; D might be TRBD1 (5 bases). Trimming shortened V by 0 bases and J by 11 bases, and 19 bases separated the two germline ends. Germline values: CDR1 LGHNA, CDR2 YNFKEQ. This CDR3 is built from 15 residues. The CDR3 loop reads CASSQDEQGFDEQYF. DNA of the CDR3: TGTGCCAGCAGCCAAGATGAGCAGGGTTTTGATGAGCAGTACTTC.

The chain links TRBV2 to TRBJ1-2; 8 nucleotides line up with TRBD1. With 3 bases clipped from V and 6 bases from J, the junction kept 6 bases outside the gene matches. Germline CDR1 reads SNHLY; CDR2 reads FYNNEI. This CDR3 has 14 amino acids. Written as DNA, the CDR3 is TGTGCCAGCAGTGACACCAGGGGGCAGCATGGCTACACCTTC. This gives the protein CASSDTRGQHGYTF.

This clonotype was counted at least ten times. The chain joins TRBV27 to TRBJ1-1, with D unresolved. With 5 bases removed from V and 1 base from J, the gap between germline ends came to 11 bases. This CDR3 is built from 14 residues. CDR1 and CDR2 (germline): MNHEY, SMNVEV (reference sequence). Here the CDR3 reads CASSLGAANTEAFF. The CDR3 DNA is TGTGCCAGCAGTCTCGGCGCCGCGAACACTGAAGCTTTCTTT.

The J gene is TRBJ1-3, the V gene TRBV6-6; D is possibly TRBD1 (5 bases). CDR1 MNHNY and CDR2 SVGAGI come from the germline V gene (reference sequence). The V end was cut by 5 bases, the J end by 0 bases, with 11 bases between. The CDR3 is made up of 15 amino acids. CDR3: CASSEGPSSGNTIYF. In nucleotides, the CDR3 is TGTGCCAGCAGTGAGGGGCCGAGCTCTGGAAACACCATATATTTT.

The chain has TRBV6-4 and TRBJ2-1, with TRBD2 matching over 8 bases. The germline V gene encodes CDR1 MRHNA and CDR2 SNTAGT. The V segment lost 5 bases and the J segment 1 base; nucleotides outside the gene matches: 4. The CDR3 spans 15 residues. This chain's CDR3 is CASSLLADSYNEQFF. The CDR3 region has the DNA TGTGCCAGCAGTCTACTAGCGGATTCCTACAATGAGCAGTTCTTC.

V gene TRBV20-1 combines with J gene TRBJ2-7; possibly TRBD2 for D (6 bases). The V end lost 1 base, the J end lost 2 bases, and 15 bases lay between the germline ends. The length of the CDR3 is 15 residues. Germline CDR1 DFQATT, CDR2 SNEGSKA (reference sequence). The CDR3 protein is CSARAHRGATYEQYF. In DNA form, the CDR3 reads TGCAGTGCTAGAGCCCACCGCGGGGCCACCTACGAGCAGTACTTC.

This clonotype was seen only a few times. CDR3 sequence: CASSLDTAGIKRETQYF. CDR3 DNA: TGTGCCAGCAGCCTCGACACGGCCGGAATAAAAAGGGAGACCCAGTACTTC. The V gene is TRBV13, the J gene TRBJ2-5; no reliable D call. The germline CDR1 and CDR2 sequences are PRHDT and FYEKMQ (reference sequence). CDR3 length: 17 residues. V lost 5 bases and J 5 bases, leaving 24 bases between the germline ends.

The rearrangement links TRBV2 to TRBJ2-2; D unclear. The germline V and J ends were trimmed by 4 bases and 4 bases, with 7 bases remaining between them. The length of the CDR3 is 13 residues. Germline loops: CDR1 SNHLY, CDR2 FYNNEI. CDR3 sequence (DNA): TGTGCCAGCAGTGGGCGGCCCACCGGGGAGCTGTTTTTT. Translating it yields CASSGRPTGELFF.

This clonotype was found a few times. The V call is TRBV5-6, the J call TRBJ2-1, with 13 bases identical to TRBD2. The ends lost 7 bases at V and 8 bases at J; junction bases unmatched: 3. Germline CDR1 SGHDT, CDR2 YYEEEE. This CDR3 region has 13 residues. CDR3: CASYGLAGDEQFF. The CDR3 nucleotides are TGTGCCAGCTACGGACTAGCGGGAGATGAGCAGTTCTTC.

This rearrangement joins TRBV7-6 to TRBJ2-1; D possibly corresponds to TRBD2 (5 bases). CDR3 length equals 16 residues. Germline lookup yields CDR1 SGHVS and CDR2 FNYEAQ. V was clipped by 0 bases and J by 7 bases, with 16 bases between them. CDR3 sequence: CASSLALLGGGNEQFF. The CDR3 nucleotides read TGTGCCAGCAGCTTAGCACTCTTGGGCGGCGGGAATGAGCAGTTCTTC.

In the case of this clonotype: The junction shows a germline mismatch at one end, possibly a read error. This chain links TRBV29-1 with TRBJ2-7; D unresolved. CDR1 is SQVTM, CDR2 ANQGSEA, per germline. The CDR3 sequence is 14 residues long. This chain's CDR3 is CSVGSVISGYKQYF. The CDR3 coding sequence is TGCAGCGTTGGGTCCGTAATTTCGGGCTACAAGCAGTACTTC.

This chain uses TRBV10-3 with TRBJ2-7; TRBD1 aligns across 11 bases. This CDR3 has 14 amino acids. Trimming cost V 3 bases and J 6 bases; bases outside gene matches: 4. Germline V CDR1 and CDR2: ENHRY, SYGVKD. For the CDR3, the DNA is TGTGCCATCAGTGACGCCGGGACAGGGGGCGAGCAGTACTTC. Amino acids: CAISDAGTGGEQYF.

V gene TRBV25-1 combines with J gene TRBJ1-2, with D possibly being TRBD1 (6 bases). The CDR3 has 13 amino acids. V lost 5 bases to trimming and J lost 6 bases, with 13 bases between them. Germline CDR1 MGHDK, CDR2 SYGVNS. CDR3 nucleotides: TGTGCCAGCAGTCCCTCAGGGGACCATGGCTACACCTTC. It codes for CASSPSGDHGYTF.

Concerning this clonotype: The junction departs from germline at one end; a sequencing error may be responsible. This rearrangement joins TRBV20-1 to TRBJ2-3; D is possibly TRBD2 (7 bases). The CDR3 consists of 13 residues. Germline V gene data show CDR1 as DFQATT and CDR2 as SNEGSKA (reference sequence). CDR3 DNA: TGCAGTGCTACGGGGGGCGGTACAGATACGCCGTATTTT. Its protein product is CSATGGGTDTPYF.

The chain carries TRBV7-9 and TRBJ2-1; 7 nucleotides match TRBD2. The CDR3 contains 15 residues. Per the germline V gene, CDR1 is SEHNR and CDR2 is FQNEAQ (reference sequence). Unmatched junction bases numbered 6, after V lost 2 bases and J lost 5 bases. CDR3 protein: CASSLSGTAHNEQFF. The CDR3 DNA reads TGTGCCAGCAGCTTAAGCGGGACCGCCCACAATGAGCAGTTCTTC.

This clonotype was observed a few times. This sequence joins TRBV4-1 and TRBJ2-3; D is perhaps TRBD1 or TRBD2 (5 bases each). CDR1 MGHRA and CDR2 YSYEKL come from the germline V gene. This CDR3 has 13 residues. The V end was cut by 1 base, the J end by 8 bases, with 10 bases between. CDR3 loop: CASSQARGATQYF. CDR3 nucleotides: TGCGCCAGCAGCCAAGCGAGGGGAGCTACGCAGTATTTT.

This clonotype appeared a few times. CDR3: CASSSGTSGGNEQFF. The CDR3 DNA reads as TGTGCCAGCAGCTCCGGGACTAGCGGGGGCAATGAGCAGTTCTTC. The gene calls are TRBV7-3 and TRBJ2-1, with 14 positions matching TRBD2. This CDR3 comprises 15 residues. Unmatched junction bases numbered 2, after V lost 4 bases and J lost 6 bases. Germline V gene sequence: CDR1 SGHTA, CDR2 FQGTGA.

V and J are TRBV28 and TRBJ2-1, with 7 bases aligning to TRBD2. The DNA end lines up better with TRBJ2-7; the J call may be wrong. The germline V gene encodes CDR1 MDHEN and CDR2 SYDVKM. The CDR3 is 12 amino acids. The CDR3 DNA reads as TGTGCCGGAGCTAGCGGCTACAATGAGCAGTACTTC. It translates to CAGASGYNEQYF.

The chain recombines TRBV10-3 with TRBJ1-1; D possibly corresponds to TRBD1 (6 bases). V was cut by 3 bases and J by 2 bases, with 13 bases left in between. The CDR3 consists of 15 residues. The germline CDR1 and CDR2 sequences are ENHRY and SYGVKD. CDR3 bases: TGTGCCATCAGTGAATTACAGGGTTTTAACACTGAAGCTTTCTTT. Protein product: CAISELQGFNTEAFF.

The rearrangement joins TRBV5-1 to TRBJ2-1; 9 bases align to TRBD1. The germline V gene has CDR1 SGHRS and CDR2 YFSETQ. The V gene end was trimmed by 1 base and the J gene end by 8 bases; junction bases not matched to a gene: 7. This CDR3 has 15 amino acids. CDR3 DNA: TGCGCCAGCAGCTTGATCTGGACAGGGGAGTATGAGCAGTTCTTC. Translation: CASSLIWTGEYEQFF.

This clonotype has just a few counts. The chain links TRBV5-1 to TRBJ2-1; D gene uncertain. The CDR3 contains 13 residues. CDR1 is SGHRS and CDR2 is YFSETQ in the germline V gene. The V end lost 7 bases, the J end lost 0 bases, and 8 bases lay between the germline ends. CDR3 coding DNA: TGCGCCAGCTCAGGACCCTCCTACAATGAGCAGTTCTTC. Residues: CASSGPSYNEQFF.

This chain joins TRBV20-1 and TRBJ2-1, with a possible D match to TRBD2 (5 bases). Looked up from germline, CDR1 is DFQATT and CDR2 is SNEGSKA (reference sequence). This CDR3 comprises 15 residues. V shed 6 bases and J shed 0 bases, with 15 bases lying between them. CDR3 coding DNA: TGCAGTGCCCCGTTGTTGGGGAGCTCCTACAATGAGCAGTTCTTC. This codes for CSAPLLGSSYNEQFF.